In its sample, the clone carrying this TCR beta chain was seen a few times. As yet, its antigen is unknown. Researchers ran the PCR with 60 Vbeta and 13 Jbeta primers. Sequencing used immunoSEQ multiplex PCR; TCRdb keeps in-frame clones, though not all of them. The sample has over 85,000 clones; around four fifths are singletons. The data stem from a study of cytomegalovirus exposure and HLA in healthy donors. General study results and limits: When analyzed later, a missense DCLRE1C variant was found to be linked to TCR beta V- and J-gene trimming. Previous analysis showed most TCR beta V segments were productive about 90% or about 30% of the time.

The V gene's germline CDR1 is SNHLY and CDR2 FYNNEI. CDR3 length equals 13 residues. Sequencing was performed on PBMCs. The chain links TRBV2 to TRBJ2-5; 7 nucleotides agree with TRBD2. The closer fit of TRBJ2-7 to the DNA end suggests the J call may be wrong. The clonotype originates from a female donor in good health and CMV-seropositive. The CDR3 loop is CATTGGGSYEQYF. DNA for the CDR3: TGTGCCACGACGGGGGGAGGCTCCTACGAGCAGTACTTC.